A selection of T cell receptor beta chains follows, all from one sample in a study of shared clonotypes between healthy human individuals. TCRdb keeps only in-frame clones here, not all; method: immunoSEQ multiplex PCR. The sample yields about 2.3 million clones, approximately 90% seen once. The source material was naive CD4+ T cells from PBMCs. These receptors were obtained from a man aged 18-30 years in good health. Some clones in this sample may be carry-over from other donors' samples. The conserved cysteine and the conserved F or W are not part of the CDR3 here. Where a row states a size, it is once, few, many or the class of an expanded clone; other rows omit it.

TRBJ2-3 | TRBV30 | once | AWMDTSDTQY
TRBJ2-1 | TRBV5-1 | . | ASSSTSGSINEQF
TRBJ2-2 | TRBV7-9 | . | ASSLRDSITGELF
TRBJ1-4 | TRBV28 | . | ASSLVGNYEKLF
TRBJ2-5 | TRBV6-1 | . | ASSGRPGGNQETQY
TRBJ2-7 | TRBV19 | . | ASSGGRAYEQY
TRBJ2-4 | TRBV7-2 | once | ASSPRWGTVGNIQY
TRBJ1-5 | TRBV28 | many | ASRGTRAQH
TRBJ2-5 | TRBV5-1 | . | ASSPGTSGIVGGETQY
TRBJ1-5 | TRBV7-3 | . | ASSLGQGRNQPQH
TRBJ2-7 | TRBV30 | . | AWSRNPGLADKSSYEQY